This TCR beta chain comes out of a study of OX40 agonist ivuxolimab in advanced cancers. As for the study more broadly: Ivuxolimab was a fully human IgG2 agonistic monoclonal antibody targeting the costimulatory receptor OX40 (CD134). Patients were allowed to have had prior anti-PD-1, anti-PD-L1 or anti-CTLA-4 therapy, and approximately 40% of the dose-escalation patients had been treated with checkpoint inhibitors. The paper describes the monotherapy dose-escalation part (N of about 47 patients) of the phase I trial of ivuxolimab. Among the roughly 52 dose-escalation patients, some 20 had hepatocellular carcinoma, around 15 melanoma, 9 renal cell carcinoma and 9 head and neck cancer. Peripheral TCRbeta sequencing was intended to test whether TCR sequence diversity was altered and clonal T-cell expansion was caused by ivuxolimab. Partial responses were achieved by three dose-escalation patients, of whom one had hepatocellular carcinoma and two had cutaneous melanoma. A male proportion of about 79% and a mean age of about 60 years, ranging from 23 to 79, were recorded for the dose-escalation cohort. Intravenous ivuxolimab was administered to patients every 2 weeks at six dose levels: 0.01, 0.1, 0.3, 1.5, 3 and 10 mg/kg.

To sequence the TCRbeta CDR3 region, genomic DNA was isolated from the sorted cells. The immunoSEQ Assay was used for sequencing of TCRbeta CDR3 regions. What TCRdb holds here is the immuneACCESS table cut down to in-frame rearrangements. Part of the clones is not present; checked against another copy, under half of the missing clones reflect an unresolved V gene, and the others are unexplained. The sample data list 70,000 or so clones, and 80% to 90% of these were observed just once. The ten top clones hold 0.85% to 0.95% of the sample. This clone has a single count. Its antigen is currently not known. Base-call qualities are not available, and no considerably larger clone is one nucleotide away. The trial excluded patients who had a history of autoimmune disease or were on systemic immunosuppression. Peripheral blood for TCR sequencing was collected from all dose cohorts at baseline, on cycle 4 day 1, and on cycle 7 day 1. The samples were taken from a phase I, first-in-human, multicenter, open-label dose-escalation trial of ivuxolimab. Adults with locally advanced or metastatic head and neck squamous cell, hepatocellular, melanoma or renal cell carcinoma were enrolled in the trial. Before TCR sequencing, CD4+ T cells and CD8+ T cells were sorted from peripheral blood as separate populations.

Paper-wide results and their limitations: Low levels of normalized T-cell clonal expansion were also seen in some patients who did not respond. On average, CD8+ T cells showed more expanded clones than CD4+ T cells after ivuxolimab. In the 0.1-3.0 mg/kg groups, partial responders were among the patients with the lowest normalized peripheral clonal expansion, particularly in CD8+ T cells. Which antigens the clonally expanded peripheral T cells were specific for was not determined. Clonal expansion of both CD4+ and CD8+ blood T cells was observed from baseline to week 6 at doses 0.1 to 3.0 mg/kg.

Trimming takes 5 bases off V and 1 base off J; junction bases not matched to a gene: 7. The CDR3 holds 15 amino acids from the cysteine to the phenylalanine. The sequence is cut down to CDR3 DNA, 45 bases in frame from base 1. The germline V gene specifies SGHTA as CDR1 and FQGNSA as CDR2. The sequence links TRBV7-2 to TRBJ1-1, and TRBD1 aligns with 7 junction nucleotides. The sequences come from CD4+ or CD8+ T cells sorted from blood, collected in a trial of the OX40 agonist ivuxolimab. The sequence was obtained from an adult with an advanced solid tumor such as melanoma, head and neck, liver or kidney cancer. CDR3 loop: CASSPRTGWNTEAFF. In nucleotides, the sequence is TGTGCCAGCAGCCCCCGGACAGGATGGAACACTGAAGCTTTCTTT.